This paragraph covers one T cell receptor beta chain sequence. Antigen: not known. Produced via immunoSEQ multiplex PCR; TCRdb's table is partial and in-frame only. The table lists approximately 92,000 clones, 80% to 95% of them singletons. These data originate in a study of graft-versus-host responses after intestinal transplantation. Overall study: Isolated intestinal, liver-intestinal, or multivisceral transplants had been given to the recipients. Study observations and caveats: GvH clone levels peaked in circulation, and this peak was associated with early post-transplant HvG declines. The marrow of recipients harbored GvH clones, and ileum or blood showed some of them first. Subjects displaying graft-donor T cell macrochimerism possessed elevated graft-versus-host to host-versus-graft clonal ratios inside allografts.

The CDR3 extends over 15 amino acids. The ends lost 4 bases at V and 2 bases at J; junction bases unmatched: 7. The germline CDR1 and CDR2 sequences are MGHRA and YSYEKL. This chain joins TRBV4-1 and TRBJ2-7; 8 nucleotides align to TRBD2. The sequencing used unstimulated CD8+ T cells sorted from spleen or lymph node cells, collected before intestinal transplant. The sequence was collected from a human donor who received an intestinal transplant. This CDR3 reads CASSPVAGLTYEQYF. CDR3 in DNA: TGCGCCAGCAGCCCGGTAGCGGGGCTAACCTACGAGCAGTACTTC.